This T cell receptor (beta chain) emerged from a study of cytomegalovirus exposure and HLA in healthy donors. Study-level points and caveats: A later analysis showed TCR association rates differing by HLA locus, peaking at DRB1 and lowest at HLA-C. Association of a missense DCLRE1C variant with TCR beta V- and J-gene trimming was reported in a later analysis.

Comments on this clone: What it recognizes is unknown.

Researchers ran the PCR with 60 Vbeta and 13 Jbeta primers. Repertoires were generated with immunoSEQ multiplex PCR, while TCRdb's copy carries only in-frame clones and drops some. The repertoire includes around 150,000 clones, approximately 82% of them detected once, and 8.5% sits in the top ten. The TCR sequence derives from a male donor in good health and CMV-seropositive. The sequenced material came from PBMCs.

CDR3 sequence: CASSQDSLGEQYF. In nucleotides, the CDR3 is TGCGCCAGCAGCCAAGATTCCCTGGGAGAGCAGTACTTC. The rearrangement links TRBV4-3 to TRBJ2-5; D perhaps matches TRBD2 (5 bases). The CDR3 covers 13 residues. V dropped 0 bases and J dropped 11 bases, with 13 bases sitting between them. Germline V lookup: CDR1 LGHNA, CDR2 YSLEER.